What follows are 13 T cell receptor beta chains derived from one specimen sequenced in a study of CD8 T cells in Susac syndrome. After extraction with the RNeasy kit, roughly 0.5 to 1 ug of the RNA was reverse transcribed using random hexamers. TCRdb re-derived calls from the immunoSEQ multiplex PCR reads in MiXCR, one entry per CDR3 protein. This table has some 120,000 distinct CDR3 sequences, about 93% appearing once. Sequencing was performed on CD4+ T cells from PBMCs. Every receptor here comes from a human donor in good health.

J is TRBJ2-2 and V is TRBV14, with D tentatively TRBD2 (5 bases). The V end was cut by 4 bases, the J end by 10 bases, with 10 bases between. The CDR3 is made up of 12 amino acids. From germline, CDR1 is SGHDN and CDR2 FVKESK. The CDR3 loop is CASSPQRVELFF. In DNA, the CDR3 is TGTGCCAGCAGCCCTCAGAGGGTGGAGCTGTTTTTT.

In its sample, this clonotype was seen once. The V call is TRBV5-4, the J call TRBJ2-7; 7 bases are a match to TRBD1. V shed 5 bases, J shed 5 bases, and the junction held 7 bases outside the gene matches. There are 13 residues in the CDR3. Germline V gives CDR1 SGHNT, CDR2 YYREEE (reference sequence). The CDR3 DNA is TGTGCCAGCAGTTCTGACAGGGTGGACGAGCAGTACTTC. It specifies CASSSDRVDEQYF.

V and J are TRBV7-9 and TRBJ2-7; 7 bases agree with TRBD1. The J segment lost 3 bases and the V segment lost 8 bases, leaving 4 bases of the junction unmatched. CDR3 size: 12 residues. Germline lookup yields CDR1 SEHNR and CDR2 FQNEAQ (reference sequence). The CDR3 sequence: CASQTGLYEQYF. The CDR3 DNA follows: TGTGCCAGCCAGACAGGGCTCTACGAGCAGTACTTC.

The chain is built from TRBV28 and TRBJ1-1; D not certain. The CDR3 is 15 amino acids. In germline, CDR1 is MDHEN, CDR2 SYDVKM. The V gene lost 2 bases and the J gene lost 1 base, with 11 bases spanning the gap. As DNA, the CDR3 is TGTGCCAGCAGTTTAGGTTCCTTGGGGAACACTGAAGCTTTCTTT. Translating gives CASSLGSLGNTEAFF.

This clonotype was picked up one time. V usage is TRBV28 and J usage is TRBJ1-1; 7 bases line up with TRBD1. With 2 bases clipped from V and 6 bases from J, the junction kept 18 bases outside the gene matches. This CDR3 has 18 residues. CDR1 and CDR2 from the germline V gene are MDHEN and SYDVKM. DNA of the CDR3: TGTGCCAGCAGTTTAGGAATCGGGACAGAAATTTGGAGGGCTGAAGCTTTCTTT. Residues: CASSLGIGTEIWRAEAFF.

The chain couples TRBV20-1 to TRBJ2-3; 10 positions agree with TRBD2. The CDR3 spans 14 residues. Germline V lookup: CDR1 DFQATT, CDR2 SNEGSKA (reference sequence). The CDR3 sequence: CSFVSGRSTDTQYF. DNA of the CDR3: TGCAGCTTCGTTAGCGGGAGGAGCACAGATACGCAGTATTTT.

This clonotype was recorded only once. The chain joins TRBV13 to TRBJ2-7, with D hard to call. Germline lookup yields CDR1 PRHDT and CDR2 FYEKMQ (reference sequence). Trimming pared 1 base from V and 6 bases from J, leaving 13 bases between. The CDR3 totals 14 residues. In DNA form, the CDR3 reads TGTGCCAGCAGCTTAGAAGGTTCCTGGGGCGAGCAGTACTTC. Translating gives CASSLEGSWGEQYF.

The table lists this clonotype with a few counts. The CDR3 loop reads CASRRGDSEAFF. In nucleotides, the CDR3 is TGTGCCAGCAGACGGGGGGACTCTGAAGCTTTCTTT. This rearrangement joins TRBV6-1 to TRBJ1-1, with a weak D call TRBD1 (5 bases). CDR3 size: 12 residues. Per germline, CDR1 MNHNS and CDR2 SASEGT. The ends were cut back, 6 bases at V and 6 bases at J, with 11 bases in the middle.

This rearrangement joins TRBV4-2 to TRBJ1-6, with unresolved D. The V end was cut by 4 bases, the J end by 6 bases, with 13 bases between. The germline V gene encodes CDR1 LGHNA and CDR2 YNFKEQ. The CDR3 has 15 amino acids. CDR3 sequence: CASSPARGGNSPLHF. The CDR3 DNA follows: TGTGCCAGCAGCCCTGCCCGGGGTGGTAATTCACCCCTCCACTTT.

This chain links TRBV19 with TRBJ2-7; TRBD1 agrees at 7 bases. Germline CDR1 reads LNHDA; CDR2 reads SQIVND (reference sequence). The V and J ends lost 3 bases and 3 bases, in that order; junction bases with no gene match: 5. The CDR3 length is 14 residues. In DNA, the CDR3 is TGTGCCAGTAGTATCGCCACAGGGGACTACGAGCAGTACTTC. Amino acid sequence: CASSIATGDYEQYF.

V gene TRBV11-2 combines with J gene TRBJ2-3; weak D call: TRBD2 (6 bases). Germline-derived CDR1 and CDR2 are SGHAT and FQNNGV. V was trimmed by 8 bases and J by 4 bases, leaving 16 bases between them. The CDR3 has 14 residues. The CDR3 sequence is CASGRTRGADTQYF. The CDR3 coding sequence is TGTGCCAGCGGACGGACCCGCGGGGCAGATACGCAGTATTTT.

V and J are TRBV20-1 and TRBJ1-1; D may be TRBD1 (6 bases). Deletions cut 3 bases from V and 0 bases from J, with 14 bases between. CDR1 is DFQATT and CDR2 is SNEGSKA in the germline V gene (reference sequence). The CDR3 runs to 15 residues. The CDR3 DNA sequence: TGCAGTGCTAGGGCCGGGACAAGCATGAACACTGAAGCTTTCTTT. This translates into CSARAGTSMNTEAFF.

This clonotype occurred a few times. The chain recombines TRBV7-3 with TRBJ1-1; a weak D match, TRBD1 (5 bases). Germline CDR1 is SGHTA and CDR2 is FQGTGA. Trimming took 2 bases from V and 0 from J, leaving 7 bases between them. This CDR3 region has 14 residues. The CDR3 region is CASSLQGLNTEAFF. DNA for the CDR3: TGTGCCAGCAGCTTACAGGGACTGAACACTGAAGCTTTCTTT.